This T cell receptor (beta chain) derives from a study of blood T cell repertoires in COVID-19. In the study overall: The United States, Italy and Spain were the sources of the acute and convalescent COVID-19 samples.

Original data processing: Reference gene primers were amplified, and this amplification served to estimate nucleated cell counts. Measured with immunoSEQ multiplex PCR; TCRdb has only the in-frame clones, and not every one. V, J and clone size were drawn from that table, and D and trimming were deduced from the DNA. The sample lists some 200,000 clones; 80% to 90% were seen once. Sequencing was carried out using peripheral blood. This TCR was recovered from a man between 50 and 59 years old with acute or convalescent COVID-19.

This chain's CDR3 is CASSIRTESSGANVLTF. The CDR3 bases are TGTGCCAGTAGTATCCGGACAGAGAGCTCTGGGGCCAACGTCCTGACTTTC. This chain connects TRBV19 to TRBJ2-6, with D perhaps TRBD1 (6 bases). The CDR3 totals 17 residues. V dropped 3 bases and J dropped 0 bases, with 12 bases sitting between them. Per the germline V gene, CDR1 is LNHDA and CDR2 is SQIVND (reference sequence).